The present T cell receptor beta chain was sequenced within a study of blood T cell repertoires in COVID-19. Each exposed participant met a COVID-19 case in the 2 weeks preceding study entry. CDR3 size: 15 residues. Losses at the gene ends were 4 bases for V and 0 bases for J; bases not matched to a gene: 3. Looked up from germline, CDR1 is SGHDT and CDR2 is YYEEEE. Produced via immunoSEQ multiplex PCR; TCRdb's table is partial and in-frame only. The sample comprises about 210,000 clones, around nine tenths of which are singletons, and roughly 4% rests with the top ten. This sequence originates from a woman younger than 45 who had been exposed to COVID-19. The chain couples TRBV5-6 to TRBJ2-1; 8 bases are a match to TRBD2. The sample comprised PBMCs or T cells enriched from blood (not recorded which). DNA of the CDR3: TGTGCCAGCAGCCAGCGGGGGAGCTCCTACAATGAGCAGTTCTTC. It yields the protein CASSQRGSSYNEQFF.